These 22 T cell receptor beta chains were sequenced from one sample in a study of blood T cell repertoires in COVID-19. Data came from immunoSEQ multiplex PCR; TCRdb stores just in-frame clones and leaves some out. This table holds roughly 200,000 clones, roughly 75% found once. The sample taken for sequencing was peripheral blood. The receptors were sampled from a woman aged 70-85 years with acute or convalescent COVID-19.

This chain links TRBV4-1 with TRBJ2-2, with 10 nucleotides matching TRBD2. The CDR3 totals 14 residues. Germline assignment: CDR1 MGHRA and CDR2 YSYEKL. The ends lost 9 bases at V and 0 bases at J; junction bases unmatched: 1. The CDR3: CASSGRSNTGELFF. The CDR3 nucleotides are TGCGCCAGTAGCGGGAGGTCGAACACCGGGGAGCTGTTTTTT.

The chain uses TRBV12-3 or TRBV12-4 and TRBJ2-2; D may be TRBD1 (6 bases). The CDR3 is 13 amino acids. Trimming removed 5 bases at V and 7 bases at J, with 11 bases between. The CDR3 region is CASSAGQHGELFF. The CDR3 nucleotides read TGTGCCAGCAGTGCCGGACAGCACGGGGAGCTGTTTTTT.

The chain carries TRBV7-2 and TRBJ2-5; 8 nucleotides align to TRBD1. The CDR3 extends over 16 amino acids. CDR1 SGHTA and CDR2 FQGNSA come from the germline V gene. The J segment lost 5 bases and the V segment lost 1 base, leaving 9 bases of the junction unmatched. CDR3 DNA sequence: TGTGCCAGCAGCTTAGTAGGGACAGGCCTCGGGGAGACCCAGTACTTC. Amino acids: CASSLVGTGLGETQYF.

The chain has TRBV9 and TRBJ2-7; 12 nucleotides match TRBD1. Germline-derived CDR1 and CDR2 are SGDLS and YYNGEE. This CDR3 has 16 amino acids. The junction had 7 bases not matched to a gene; V was cut back by 0 bases and J by 6 bases. This CDR3 is CASSVGDRGRGGEQYF. The CDR3 nucleotides are TGTGCCAGCAGCGTAGGGGACAGGGGGCGCGGGGGCGAGCAGTACTTC.

The rearrangement joins TRBV3-1 (or the pseudogene TRBV3-2) to TRBJ2-3; the match to TRBD2 covers 12 bases. V lost 1 base to trimming and J lost 2 bases; unmatched junction nucleotides: 1. The CDR3 has 16 residues. Germline CDR1 and CDR2: LGHDT and YNNKEL (reference sequence). Here the CDR3 DNA reads TGTGCCAGCAGCCAAGGGACTAGCGGGGCCACAGATACGCAGTATTTT. Its translation is CASSQGTSGATDTQYF.

This clone appeared a single time. The genes are TRBV10-3 and TRBJ2-7; 7 bases agree with TRBD2. Germline-derived CDR1 and CDR2 are ENHRY and SYGVKD. J lost 5 bases, V lost 7 bases, and 17 bases had no gene match. The CDR3 has 16 amino acids. CDR3 nucleotides: TGTGCCATCAAAAATAATTTCGCGGGAGATATCGACGAGCAGTACTTC. It encodes CAIKNNFAGDIDEQYF.

The genes are TRBV10-3 and TRBJ2-7; 11 positions match TRBD2. Per the germline V gene, CDR1 is ENHRY and CDR2 is SYGVKD. The CDR3 runs 15 residues. The J segment lost 3 bases and the V segment lost 3 bases, leaving 4 bases of the junction unmatched. CDR3 sequence: CAISDHLAGGYEQYF. The CDR3 DNA is TGTGCCATCAGTGATCATCTAGCGGGAGGCTACGAGCAGTACTTC.

The chain employs TRBV6-5 and TRBJ1-1, with D possibly being TRBD1 (5 bases). Germline V gene sequence: CDR1 MNHEY, CDR2 SVGAGI. The ends were cut back, 7 bases at V and 12 bases at J, with 18 bases in the middle. The length of the CDR3 is 12 residues. The CDR3 protein is CASTQIEGVTFF. In DNA form, the CDR3 reads TGTGCCAGCACCCAGATCGAAGGGGTAACTTTCTTT.

The chain recombines TRBV24-1 with TRBJ2-1, with D possibly being TRBD2 (5 bases). CDR1 is KGHDR and CDR2 is SFDVKD in the germline V gene. With 2 bases removed from V and 1 base from J, the gap between germline ends came to 8 bases. CDR3 length: 15 residues. Here the CDR3 DNA reads TGTGCCACCAGTGATTATCCGGGGTCCTACAATGAGCAGTTCTTC. Translation gives CATSDYPGSYNEQFF.

The chain uses TRBV10-3 and TRBJ2-1, with 9 nucleotides matching TRBD1. The V gene's germline CDR1 is ENHRY and CDR2 SYGVKD. Trimming at V came to 10 bases and at J to 8 bases, leaving 15 bases not matched to a gene. The CDR3 consists of 15 residues. The CDR3 loop reads CASGQGLRLGDEQFF. DNA of the CDR3: TGTGCCAGCGGACAGGGGTTGCGTCTTGGTGATGAGCAGTTCTTC.

V is TRBV6-5 and J is TRBJ2-1; TRBD2 agrees at 8 bases. This CDR3 contains 16 residues. The junction had 9 bases not matched to a gene; V was cut back by 0 bases and J by 8 bases. Germline lookup yields CDR1 MNHEY and CDR2 SVGAGI. The CDR3: CASSYSGLAGTDEQFF. The CDR3 DNA follows: TGTGCCAGCAGTTACTCGGGGTTAGCGGGAACGGATGAGCAGTTCTTC.

This clone is a singleton in its sample. This sequence joins TRBV27 and TRBJ1-1; TRBD1 aligns across 7 bases. Trimming cost V 7 bases and J 6 bases; bases outside gene matches: 11. The CDR3 runs to 14 residues. Per the germline V gene, CDR1 is MNHEY and CDR2 is SMNVEV (reference sequence). The CDR3 nucleotides are TGTGCCAGCACTCCAAGGGGGCCGATGGCTGAAGCTTTCTTT. Translating gives CASTPRGPMAEAFF.

The chain carries TRBV19 and TRBJ2-7, with D unresolved. The CDR3 is 13 residues long. Trimming pared 4 bases from V and 0 bases from J, leaving 7 bases between. The germline gives CDR1 LNHDA, CDR2 SQIVND (reference sequence). DNA for the CDR3: TGTGCCAGTAGTAGCAGGATCTCCTACGAGCAGTACTTC. Its translation is CASSSRISYEQYF.

The genes are TRBV28 and TRBJ1-5, with 8 bases aligning to TRBD1. Germline V CDR1 and CDR2: MDHEN, SYDVKM. Trimming took 9 bases from V and 6 from J; bases not matched to a gene: 4. The CDR3 covers 12 residues. CDR3: CASSRGPQPQHF. In nucleotides, the CDR3 is TGTGCCAGTTCCAGGGGGCCTCAGCCCCAGCATTTT.

This chain connects TRBV30 to TRBJ1-5; a possible D gene is TRBD1 (5 bases). V was pared by 7 bases and J by 3 bases, with 16 bases between. CDR3 size: 14 residues. CDR1 and CDR2 (germline): GTSNPN, SVGIG (reference sequence). For the CDR3, the DNA is TGTGCCTCAGGCGGGACCGATTTCAATCAGCCCCAGCATTTT. The encoded protein is CASGGTDFNQPQHF.

V is TRBV30 and J is TRBJ2-1; 7 positions agree with TRBD2. Unmatched junction bases numbered 15, after V lost 1 base and J lost 9 bases. This CDR3 comprises 16 residues. Germline values: CDR1 GTSNPN, CDR2 SVGIG (reference sequence). The CDR3 is CAWSAFSGTTIGEQFF. The DNA for the CDR3 is TGTGCCTGGAGTGCATTCTCCGGGACTACCATCGGTGAGCAGTTCTTC.

The CDR3 nucleotides read TGTGCCAGCAGCCCAATATGGGGCGGGAGAATGCGGGAGACCCAGTACTTC. Its translation is CASSPIWGGRMRETQYF. The genes are TRBV11-2 and TRBJ2-5; 7 positions agree with TRBD2. CDR1 and CDR2 (germline): SGHAT, FQNNGV. The CDR3 is made up of 17 amino acids. V lost 5 bases to trimming and J lost 5 bases; unmatched junction nucleotides: 17.

The chain employs TRBV7-3 and TRBJ2-2, with a possible D match to TRBD2 (5 bases). Germline values: CDR1 SGHTA, CDR2 FQGTGA. CDR3 size: 14 residues. V lost 5 bases and J lost 3, with 10 bases in between. For the CDR3, the DNA is TGTGCCAGCAGCGCGGACTCTTACACCGGGGAGCTGTTTTTT. Translation gives CASSADSYTGELFF.

This clone was recorded a few times. The rearrangement links TRBV7-2 to TRBJ2-3; 10 nucleotides line up with TRBD2. The germline gives CDR1 SGHTA, CDR2 FQGNSA. CDR3 length equals 17 residues. Trimming at V came to 2 bases and at J to 1 base, leaving 6 bases not matched to a gene. CDR3 sequence (DNA): TGTGCCAGCAGCTTAAGGGGACTAGCGACGGGCACAGATACGCAGTATTTT. It codes for CASSLRGLATGTDTQYF. The full variable domain, in which reference TRBV7-2 and TRBJ2-3 provide the parts outside the CDR3, is GAGVSQSPSNKVTEKGKDVELRCDPISGHTALYWYRQSLGQGLEFLIYFQGNSAPDKSGLPSDRFSAERTGGSVSTLTIQRTQQEDSAVYLCASSLRGLATGTDTQYFGPGTRLTVL.

This clone has a handful of counts. The chain combines TRBV7-2 with TRBJ2-4; possibly TRBD1 for D (6 bases). This CDR3 contains 13 residues. The germline CDR1 and CDR2 sequences are SGHTA and FQGNSA. V was pared by 4 bases and J by 4 bases, with 8 bases between. The CDR3 coding sequence is TGTGCCAGCAGCTCCGGACAGAAAAACATTCAGTACTTC. Translating gives CASSSGQKNIQYF.

CDR3 region: CASRVRDRYTGELFF. The CDR3 DNA sequence: TGTGCCAGCAGGGTCCGTGACAGATACACCGGGGAGCTGTTTTTT. V usage is TRBV2 and J usage is TRBJ2-2; maybe TRBD1 (5 bases). Trimming left V 6 bases short and J 3 bases short, with 14 bases between. Germline lookup yields CDR1 SNHLY and CDR2 FYNNEI. This CDR3 is 15 amino acids long.

The rearrangement joins TRBV5-1 to TRBJ2-5, with D perhaps matching TRBD2 (5 bases). Trimming removed 4 bases at V and 1 base at J, with 11 bases between. Germline CDR1 is SGHRS and CDR2 is YFSETQ. CDR3 length equals 14 residues. The CDR3 loop is CASSRETSQETQYF. In nucleotides, the CDR3 is TGCGCCAGCAGCCGGGAAACTAGCCAAGAGACCCAGTACTTC.